This TCR beta chain stems from a study of monozygotic twins with inflammatory bowel disease. TCRdb reprocessed the 5' RACE reads, with one entry per CDR3 protein and no DNA. Here the sample table reports fewer than 550,000 distinct CDR3 sequences. There are 14 residues in the CDR3. In germline, CDR1 is SQVTM, CDR2 ANQGSEA. The TCR sequence derives from a human donor with ulcerative colitis or Crohn's disease, or a healthy co-twin of an affected twin (not recorded which). V usage is TRBV29-1 and J usage is TRBJ2-1; checking the TCRdb D call of TRBD1 is not possible without DNA. Specimen: blood. This chain's CDR3 is CSGERQGRVDEQFF.